A single sample gave rise to the 7 T cell receptor beta chains below, sequenced in a study of shared clonotypes between healthy human individuals. TCRdb's copy holds only in-frame clones and misses some; the assay was immunoSEQ multiplex PCR. This sample carries some 2.1 million clones, about 95% of them seen once, and the ten largest clones take around 1.1%. Positively selected for CCR7, the CD45RO-negative cells used as naive CD8 cells excluded terminally differentiated effector memory CD45RA+ cells. Specimen: naive CD8+ T cells sorted from blood. The receptors were sampled from a man younger than 35 in good health.

Comment on this clone: The same CDR3 is also encoded by other DNA sequences in this sample. The chain joins TRBV27 to TRBJ1-5; no clear D gene. Between the trimmed V and J ends, which lost 2 bases and 0 bases, there was a span of 5 bases. The CDR3 contains 14 residues. Germline CDR1 is MNHEY and CDR2 is SMNVEV (reference sequence). The CDR3 protein is CASSLGYSNQPQHF. The CDR3 DNA is TGTGCCAGCAGTTTAGGTTATAGCAATCAGCCCCAGCATTTT.

This clone showed up just once. This sequence joins TRBV5-1 and TRBJ1-1, with TRBD1 matching 7 bases. The CDR3 length is 15 residues. CDR1 and CDR2 (germline): SGHRS, YFSETQ. V was pared by 0 bases and J by 1 base, with 3 bases of the junction left unmatched. The CDR3 sequence is CASSLVQGKNTEAFF. CDR3 in DNA: TGCGCCAGCAGCTTGGTACAGGGGAAGAACACTGAAGCTTTCTTT. Combining the CDR3 with reference TRBV5-1 and TRBJ1-1 gives the whole variable domain KAGVTQTPRYLIKTRGQQVTLSCSPISGHRSVSWYQQTPGQGLQFLFEYFSETQRNKGNFPGRFSGRQFSNSRSEMNVSTLELGDSALYLCASSLVQGKNTEAFFGQGTRLTVV.

The V gene is TRBV7-6, the J gene TRBJ1-1; D is unresolved. The V gene lost 5 bases and the J gene lost 1 base, with 14 bases spanning the gap. The CDR3 has 15 amino acids. CDR1 and CDR2 (germline): SGHVS, FNYEAQ. CDR3: CASSPPGGQNTEAFF. The CDR3 region has the DNA TGTGCCAGCAGCCCCCCTGGAGGGCAGAACACTGAAGCTTTCTTT.

This sequence joins TRBV2 and TRBJ1-2; no reliable D call. The germline V and J ends were trimmed by 8 bases and 2 bases, with 9 bases remaining between them. The CDR3 is 12 amino acids. CDR1 SNHLY and CDR2 FYNNEI come from the germline V gene. This CDR3 reads CASGATNYGYTF. In nucleotides, the CDR3 is TGTGCCAGCGGCGCAACCAACTATGGCTACACCTTC.

This clone was detected once. The rearrangement joins TRBV2 to TRBJ2-7; D remains ambiguous. CDR3 length: 15 amino acids. V was cut by 6 bases and J by 2 bases, with 17 bases left in between. Germline V lookup: CDR1 SNHLY, CDR2 FYNNEI. The CDR3 DNA is TGTGCCAGCAGGCAAGGGCCCGTAATAACCTACGAGCAGTACTTC. This codes for CASRQGPVITYEQYF.

The chain combines TRBV15 with TRBJ2-2, with unresolved D. V lost 0 bases, J lost 0 bases, and 8 bases lay in between. CDR1 and CDR2 (germline): LNHNV, YYDKDF (reference sequence). The CDR3 loop spans 16 amino acids. CDR3 DNA: TGTGCCACCAGCAGAGATCGCATAGCGAACACCGGGGAGCTGTTTTTT. Protein: CATSRDRIANTGELFF.

J is TRBJ1-1 and V is TRBV4-1; tentatively, D is TRBD1 (6 bases). Trimming pared 4 bases from V and 0 bases from J, leaving 15 bases between. Per the germline V gene, CDR1 is MGHRA and CDR2 is YSYEKL. The CDR3 spans 16 residues. CDR3 residues: CASSPRTAGMNTEAFF. CDR3 DNA: TGCGCCAGCAGCCCTCGGACAGCCGGGATGAACACTGAAGCTTTCTTT.